These 9 T cell receptor beta chains were all obtained from the same sample, sequenced in a study of radiotherapy plus CTLA-4 blockade in lung cancer. Only in-frame clones appear in the TCRdb table, and some are missing; sequencing was by immunoSEQ multiplex PCR. The sample carries about 73,000 clones, over 75% recorded once. This material consisted of peripheral blood, taken from a patient treated with radiotherapy plus ipilimumab. The receptor set was obtained from a human donor with non-small cell lung cancer that progressed on radiotherapy plus ipilimumab.

J is TRBJ2-4 and V is TRBV2; 8 bases fit TRBD1. V dropped 6 bases and J dropped 7; count of bases not matched to a gene: 17. The CDR3 runs 17 residues. Germline-derived CDR1 and CDR2 are SNHLY and FYNNEI. CDR3 sequence (DNA): TGTGCCAGCAGCGCCCCCGGGACAGGAGCCTCTAAGAACATTCAGTACTTC. Amino acid sequence: CASSAPGTGASKNIQYF.

V usage is TRBV4-1 and J usage is TRBJ2-7; D is perhaps TRBD1 (5 bases). V was pared by 2 bases and J by 0 bases, with 17 bases between. CDR1 and CDR2 from the germline V gene are MGHRA and YSYEKL. The CDR3 has 17 residues. CDR3 residues: CASSQFEGAASSYEQYF. The CDR3 DNA is TGCGCCAGCAGCCAATTTGAAGGGGCGGCGAGCTCCTACGAGCAGTACTTC.

V gene TRBV6-1 combines with J gene TRBJ2-3; 15 nucleotides line up with TRBD2. From germline, CDR1 is MNHNS and CDR2 SASEGT. Germline trimming cut 3 bases from V and 3 bases from J; bases unmatched to any gene: 4. CDR3 length equals 17 residues. The CDR3 protein is CASSDGLAGGPTDTQYF. CDR3 in DNA: TGTGCCAGCAGTGATGGACTAGCGGGAGGGCCGACAGATACGCAGTATTTT.

V is TRBV6-5 and J is TRBJ1-5; 7 positions agree with TRBD1. Germline assignment: CDR1 MNHEY and CDR2 SVGAGI. The CDR3 consists of 13 residues. Losses at the gene ends were 6 bases for V and 3 bases for J; bases not matched to a gene: 2. CDR3: CASRDRDNQPQHF. The CDR3 nucleotides read TGTGCCAGCAGAGACAGGGACAATCAGCCCCAGCATTTT.

The CDR3 nucleotides read TGCGCCAGCAGCTTTGATGGGGCAGGAAACACCATATATTTT. Protein: CASSFDGAGNTIYF. This chain links TRBV5-1 with TRBJ1-3; TRBD1 might be the D (5 bases). The CDR3 sequence is 14 residues long. V was trimmed by 2 bases and J by 4 bases, leaving 10 bases between them. CDR1 SGHRS and CDR2 YFSETQ come from the germline V gene.

The chain carries TRBV2 and TRBJ1-3; no reliable D call. V gave up 8 bases and J gave up 1 base, with 6 bases separating them. CDR1 is SNHLY, CDR2 FYNNEI, per germline. The CDR3 runs to 12 residues. This CDR3 is CASAISGNTIYF. The CDR3 region has the DNA TGTGCCAGCGCGATATCTGGAAACACCATATATTTT.

The chain recombines TRBV7-9 with TRBJ2-5; 9 nucleotides line up with TRBD1. CDR3 length: 16 amino acids. The trim removed 4 bases at V and 5 bases at J, leaving 11 bases unmatched. Per the germline V gene, CDR1 is SEHNR and CDR2 is FQNEAQ (reference sequence). The CDR3 DNA reads as TGTGCCAGCAGCTCAGACAGGGGGACTATCTGGGAGACCCAGTACTTC. Its protein product is CASSSDRGTIWETQYF.

The J gene is TRBJ1-5, the V gene TRBV2; 10 nucleotides agree with TRBD1. Per germline, CDR1 SNHLY and CDR2 FYNNEI. The CDR3 runs 14 residues. After removal of 6 bases from V and 3 bases from J, the junction contained 2 bases not matched to a gene. The CDR3 region is CASRGTGDNQPQHF. CDR3 nucleotide sequence: TGTGCCAGCAGGGGGACAGGGGACAATCAGCCCCAGCATTTT.

The chain couples TRBV30 to TRBJ2-2; 7 bases fit TRBD1. Germline CDR1 is GTSNPN and CDR2 is SVGIG (reference sequence). Losses at the gene ends were 3 bases for V and 4 bases for J; bases not matched to a gene: 5. The CDR3 totals 14 residues. As DNA, the CDR3 is TGTGCCTGGAGAAATTCAGGGGGCACCGGGGAGCTGTTTTTT. It encodes CAWRNSGGTGELFF.